The 10 T cell receptor beta chains given below trace back to one sample, sequenced in a study of vaccination effects on CD4 cells after COVID-19 (dated by TCRdb to between 2021 and 2024). These TCRs are of unknown antigen specificity. Library creation used the immunoSEQ multiplex PCR assay. As stored in TCRdb, this immuneACCESS dataset retains in-frame rearrangements with V and J assigned. A fraction of the clones does not appear; measured against another copy, unresolved V genes explain less than half of the discrepancy, and the remainder lacks a known reason. The sample table contains 50,000 to 70,000 clones; only one count was recorded for about 69% of them. The top ten hold 20% to 25% of the sample. After around 11 days of culture, CD4+ T cells were isolated with the EasySep CD4+ T cell isolation kit. Sequenced material: CD4+ T cells from PBMCs cultured without peptide, taken before COVID-19 vaccination. The receptor source for this set is a human donor who had a prior SARS-CoV-2 infection.

This clone was seen only once. The chain combines TRBV7-8 with TRBJ2-3; 7 bases map to TRBD2. The length of the CDR3 is 17 residues. Unmatched junction bases numbered 10, after V lost 4 bases and J lost 0 bases. CDR1 is SGHVS, CDR2 FQNEAQ, per germline. CDR3 sequence reads: CASSSAWGGVSTDTQYF. The CDR3, as DNA: TGTGCCAGCAGCTCCGCCTGGGGAGGGGTTAGCACAGATACGCAGTATTTT.

Remarks on this clone: One end of the junction does not line up with germline, which may come from a read error. This chain connects TRBV4-1 to TRBJ1-1; no clear D gene. Germline V gene data show CDR1 as MGHRA and CDR2 as YSYEKL. This CDR3 has 12 amino acids. The CDR3 DNA is TGCGCCAGCAGCCAAGTGAGGTACAGACTGGCGTGG. The encoded protein is CASSQVRYRLAW.

The V and J genes are TRBV30 and TRBJ1-2; 8 bases align to TRBD1. The CDR3 consists of 15 residues. J gave up 5 bases and V 4 bases, and 12 bases lay outside the gene matches. Germline V lookup: CDR1 GTSNPN, CDR2 SVGIG (reference sequence). The CDR3 protein is CAWTGRGRLKYGYTF. The CDR3 DNA reads TGTGCCTGGACGGGCAGGGGGCGATTAAAGTATGGCTACACCTTC.

The J gene is TRBJ1-1, the V gene TRBV7-2; TRBD1 matches 7 bases. Germline values: CDR1 SGHTA, CDR2 FQGNSA. The length of the CDR3 is 15 residues. Germline trimming cut 2 bases from V and 2 bases from J; bases unmatched to any gene: 5. The CDR3 region is CASSLYRGENTEAFF. The CDR3 DNA is TGTGCCAGCAGCTTATACAGGGGTGAAAACACTGAAGCTTTCTTT.

The rearrangement uses TRBV12-1 and TRBJ2-6; the DNA was not compared with TRBD2, the D call given in the table. TRBV12-1 is designated a pseudogene. This CDR3 region has 15 residues. Here the CDR3 DNA reads TGTGCCAGCAGCTTTCGGGGCTCTGGGGCCAACGTCCTGACTTTC. Encoded protein: CASSFRGSGANVLTF.

The rearrangement uses TRBV7-9 and TRBJ2-1; 9 nucleotides line up with TRBD2. V trimming: 2 bases; J trimming: 7 bases; junction bases outside the gene matches: 9. There are 16 residues in the CDR3. Germline V CDR1 and CDR2: SEHNR, FQNEAQ (reference sequence). The CDR3: CASSLLSGGRGNEQFF. The CDR3 DNA follows: TGTGCCAGCAGCTTACTATCGGGCGGGAGGGGGAATGAGCAGTTCTTC. Looking up the rest from reference TRBV7-9 and TRBJ2-1 gives the full variable domain: DTGVSQNPRHKITKRGQNVTFRCDPISEHNRLYWYRQTLGQGPEFLTYFQNEAQLEKSRLLSDRFSAERPKGSFSTLEIQRTEQGDSAMYLCASSLLSGGRGNEQFFGPGTRLTVL.

The chain uses TRBV2 and TRBJ2-7; D remains unclear. V was shortened by 6 bases and J by 4 bases, with 4 bases between the two germline ends. The CDR3 covers 10 residues. The germline V gene has CDR1 SNHLY and CDR2 FYNNEI. CDR3 in amino acids: CASRPYEQYF. CDR3 coding DNA: TGTGCCAGCAGACCGTACGAGCAGTACTTC. The complete variable domain, with remaining parts taken from reference TRBV2 and TRBJ2-7, reads EPEVTQTPSHQVTQMGQEVILRCVPISNHLYFYWYRQILGQKVEFLVSFYNNEISEKSEIFDDQFSVERPDGSNFTLKIRSTKLEDSAMYFCASRPYEQYFGPGTRLTVT.

This clone was found once. The gene calls are TRBV5-1 and TRBJ1-6, with 11 bases aligning to TRBD1. Per the germline V gene, CDR1 is SGHRS and CDR2 is YFSETQ. V was clipped by 4 bases and J by 13 bases; unmatched bases: 7. This CDR3 spans 14 amino acids. The CDR3, as DNA: TGCGCCAGCAGCACGGGACAGGGGGATGCGCCCCTCCACTTT. This encodes CASSTGQGDAPLHF.

This sequence joins TRBV6-5 and TRBJ1-2; TRBD1 matches 7 bases. V dropped 7 bases and J dropped 4; count of bases not matched to a gene: 12. The germline V gene has CDR1 MNHEY and CDR2 SVGAGI. CDR3 size: 15 residues. This chain's CDR3 is CASNQGGSLSYGYTF. The CDR3 bases are TGTGCCAGCAACCAGGGGGGATCTCTTAGCTATGGCTACACCTTC.

This clone was seen a handful of times. The chain uses TRBV18 and TRBJ2-2; 11 nucleotides line up with TRBD1. Germline trimming cut 0 bases from V and 5 bases from J; bases unmatched to any gene: 2. CDR1 KGHSH and CDR2 LQKENI come from the germline V gene. The CDR3 spans 16 residues. The chain's CDR3 is CASSPPGQGETGELFF. The CDR3, as DNA: TGTGCCAGCTCACCACCGGGACAGGGGGAGACCGGGGAGCTGTTTTTT.